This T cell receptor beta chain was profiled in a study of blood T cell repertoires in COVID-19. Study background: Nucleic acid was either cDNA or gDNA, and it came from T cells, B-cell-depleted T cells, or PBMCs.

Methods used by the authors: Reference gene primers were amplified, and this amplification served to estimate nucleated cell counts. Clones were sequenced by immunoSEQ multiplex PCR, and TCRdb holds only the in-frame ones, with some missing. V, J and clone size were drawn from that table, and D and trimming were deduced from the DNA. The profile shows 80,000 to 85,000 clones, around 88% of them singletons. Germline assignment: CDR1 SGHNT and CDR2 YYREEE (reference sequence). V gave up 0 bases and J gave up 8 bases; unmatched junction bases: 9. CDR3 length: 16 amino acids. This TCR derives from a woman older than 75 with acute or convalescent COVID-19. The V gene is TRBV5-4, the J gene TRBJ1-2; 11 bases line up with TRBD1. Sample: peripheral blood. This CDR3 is CASSLASRGQGDGYTF. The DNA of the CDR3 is TGTGCCAGCAGCTTGGCAAGTCGGGGACAGGGGGACGGCTACACCTTC.